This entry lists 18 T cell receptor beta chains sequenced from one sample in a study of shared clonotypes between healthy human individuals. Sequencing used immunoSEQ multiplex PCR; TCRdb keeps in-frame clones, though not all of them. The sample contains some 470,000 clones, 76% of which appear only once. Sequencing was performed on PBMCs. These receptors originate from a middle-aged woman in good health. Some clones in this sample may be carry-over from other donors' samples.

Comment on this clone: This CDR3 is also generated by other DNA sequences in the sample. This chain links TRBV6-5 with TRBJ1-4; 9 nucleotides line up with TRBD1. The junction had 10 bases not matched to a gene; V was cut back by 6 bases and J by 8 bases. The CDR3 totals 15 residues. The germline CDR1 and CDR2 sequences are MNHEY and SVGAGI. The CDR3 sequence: CASSPPGTGTEKLFF. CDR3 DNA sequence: TGTGCCAGCAGCCCCCCCGGGACAGGGACCGAAAAACTGTTTTTT.

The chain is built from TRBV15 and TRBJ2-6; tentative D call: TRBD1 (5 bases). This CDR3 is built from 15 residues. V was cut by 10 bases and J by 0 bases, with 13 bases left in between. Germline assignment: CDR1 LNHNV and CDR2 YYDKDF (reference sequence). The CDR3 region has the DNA TGTGCCATCGCGACAGCTACCTCTGGGGCCAACGTCCTGACTTTC. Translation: CAIATATSGANVLTF.

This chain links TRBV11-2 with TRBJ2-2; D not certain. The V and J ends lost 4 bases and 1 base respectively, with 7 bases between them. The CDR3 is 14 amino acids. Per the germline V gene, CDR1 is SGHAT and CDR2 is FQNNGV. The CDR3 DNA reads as TGTGCCAGCAGCTACCAGAAGAACACCGGGGAGCTGTTTTTT. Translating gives CASSYQKNTGELFF. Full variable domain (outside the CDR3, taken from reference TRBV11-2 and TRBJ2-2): EAGVAQSPRYKIIEKRQSVAFWCNPISGHATLYWYQQILGQGPKLLIQFQNNGVVDDSQLPKDRFSAERLKGVDSTLKIQPAKLEDSAVYLCASSYQKNTGELFFGEGSRLTVL.

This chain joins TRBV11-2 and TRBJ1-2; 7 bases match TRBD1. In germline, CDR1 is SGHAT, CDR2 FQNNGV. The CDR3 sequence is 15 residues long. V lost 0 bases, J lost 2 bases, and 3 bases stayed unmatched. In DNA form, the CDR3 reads TGTGCCAGCAGCTTAGAAACGACAGGGAACTATGGCTACACCTTC. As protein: CASSLETTGNYGYTF.

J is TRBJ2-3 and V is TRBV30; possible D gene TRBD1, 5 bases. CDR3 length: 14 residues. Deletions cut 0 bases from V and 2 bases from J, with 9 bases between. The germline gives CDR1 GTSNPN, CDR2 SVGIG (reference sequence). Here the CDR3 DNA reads TGTGCCTGGAGTGTACTCAGGGTCACAGATACGCAGTATTTT. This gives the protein CAWSVLRVTDTQYF.

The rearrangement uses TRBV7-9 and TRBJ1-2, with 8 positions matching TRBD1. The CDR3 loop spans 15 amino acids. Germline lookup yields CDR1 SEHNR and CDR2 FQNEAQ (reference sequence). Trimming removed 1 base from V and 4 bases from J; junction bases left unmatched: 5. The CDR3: CASSLETGASYGYTF. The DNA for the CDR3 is TGTGCCAGCAGCTTAGAGACAGGGGCCTCCTATGGCTACACCTTC.

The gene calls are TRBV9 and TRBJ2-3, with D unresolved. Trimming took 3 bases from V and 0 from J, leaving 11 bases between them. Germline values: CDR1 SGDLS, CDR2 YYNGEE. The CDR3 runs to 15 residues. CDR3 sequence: CASSARRLSTDTQYF. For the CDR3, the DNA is TGTGCCAGCAGCGCAAGGCGACTGAGCACAGATACGCAGTATTTT.

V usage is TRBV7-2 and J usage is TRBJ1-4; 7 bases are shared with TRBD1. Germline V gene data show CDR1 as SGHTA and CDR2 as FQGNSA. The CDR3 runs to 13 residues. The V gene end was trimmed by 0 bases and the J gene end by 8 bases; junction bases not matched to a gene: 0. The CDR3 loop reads CASSLAQGEKLFF. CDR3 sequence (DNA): TGTGCCAGCAGCTTAGCACAGGGGGAAAAACTGTTTTTT. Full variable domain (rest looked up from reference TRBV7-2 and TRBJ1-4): GAGVSQSPSNKVTEKGKDVELRCDPISGHTALYWYRQSLGQGLEFLIYFQGNSAPDKSGLPSDRFSAERTGGSVSTLTIQRTQQEDSAVYLCASSLAQGEKLFFGSGTQLSVL.

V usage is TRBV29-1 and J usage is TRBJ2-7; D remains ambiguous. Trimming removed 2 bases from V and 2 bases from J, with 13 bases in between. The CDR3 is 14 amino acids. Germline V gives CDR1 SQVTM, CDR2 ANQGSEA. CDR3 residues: CSVEPTGSAYEQYF. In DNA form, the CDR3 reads TGCAGCGTTGAACCAACGGGTAGTGCCTACGAGCAGTACTTC.

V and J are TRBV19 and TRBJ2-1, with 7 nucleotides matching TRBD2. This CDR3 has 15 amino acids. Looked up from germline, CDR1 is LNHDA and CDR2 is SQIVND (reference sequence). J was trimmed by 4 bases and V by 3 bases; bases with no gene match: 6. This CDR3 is CASSIGSGLYNEQFF. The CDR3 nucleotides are TGTGCCAGTAGTATTGGTAGCGGGCTATACAATGAGCAGTTCTTC.

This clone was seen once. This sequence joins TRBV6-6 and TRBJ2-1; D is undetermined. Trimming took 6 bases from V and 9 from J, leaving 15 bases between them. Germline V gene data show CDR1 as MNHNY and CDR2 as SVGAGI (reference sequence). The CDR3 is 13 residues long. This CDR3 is CASSPPGMAEQFF. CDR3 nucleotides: TGTGCCAGCAGCCCCCCAGGAATGGCTGAGCAGTTCTTC.

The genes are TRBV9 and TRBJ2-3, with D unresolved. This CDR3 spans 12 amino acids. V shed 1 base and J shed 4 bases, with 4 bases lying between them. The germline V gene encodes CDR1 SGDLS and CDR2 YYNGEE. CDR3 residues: CASSVSPDTQYF. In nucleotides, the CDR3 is TGTGCCAGCAGCGTAAGTCCAGATACGCAGTATTTT.

The CDR3 sequence is CSAEGPREKLFF. The CDR3 DNA reads as TGCAGCGCCGAGGGGCCACGGGAAAAACTGTTTTTT. The chain couples TRBV29-1 to TRBJ1-4; TRBD1 is a possible D gene (5 bases). The V gene lost 7 bases and the J gene lost 8 bases, with 14 bases spanning the gap. The germline gives CDR1 SQVTM, CDR2 ANQGSEA. The CDR3 runs 12 residues. The full variable domain, in which reference TRBV29-1 and TRBJ1-4 provide the parts outside the CDR3, is SAVISQKPSRDICQRGTSLTIQCQVDSQVTMMFWYRQQPGQSLTLIATANQGSEATYESGFVIDKFPISRPNLTFSTLTVSNMSPEDSSIYLCSAEGPREKLFFGSGTQLSVL.

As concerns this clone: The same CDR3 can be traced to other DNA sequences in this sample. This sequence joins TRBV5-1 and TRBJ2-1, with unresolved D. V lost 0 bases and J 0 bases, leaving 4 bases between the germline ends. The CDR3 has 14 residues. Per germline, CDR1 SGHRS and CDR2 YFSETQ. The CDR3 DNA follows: TGCGCCAGCAGCTTGGAGAGCTCCTACAATGAGCAGTTCTTC. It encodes CASSLESSYNEQFF.

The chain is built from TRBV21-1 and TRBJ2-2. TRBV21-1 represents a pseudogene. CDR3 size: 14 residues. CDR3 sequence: CASSKYGYTGELFF. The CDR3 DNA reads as TGTGCCAGCAGCAAATATGGGTACACCGGGGAGCTGTTTTTT.

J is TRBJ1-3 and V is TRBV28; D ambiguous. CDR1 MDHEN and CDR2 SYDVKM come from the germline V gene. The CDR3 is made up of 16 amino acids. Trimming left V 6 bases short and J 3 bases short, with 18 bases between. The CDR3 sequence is CASSPLGVRGGNTIYF. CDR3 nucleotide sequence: TGTGCCAGCAGCCCGCTCGGGGTCAGAGGTGGAAACACCATATATTTT.

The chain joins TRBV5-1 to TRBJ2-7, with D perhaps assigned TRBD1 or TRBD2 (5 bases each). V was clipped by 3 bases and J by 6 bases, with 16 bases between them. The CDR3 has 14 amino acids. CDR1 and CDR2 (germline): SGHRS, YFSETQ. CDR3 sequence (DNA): TGCGCCAGCAGCTCCGTTGTAGGGACGTCCGAGCAGTACTTC. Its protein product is CASSSVVGTSEQYF. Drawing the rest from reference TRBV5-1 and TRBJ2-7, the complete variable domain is KAGVTQTPRYLIKTRGQQVTLSCSPISGHRSVSWYQQTPGQGLQFLFEYFSETQRNKGNFPGRFSGRQFSNSRSEMNVSTLELGDSALYLCASSSVVGTSEQYFGPGTRLTVT.

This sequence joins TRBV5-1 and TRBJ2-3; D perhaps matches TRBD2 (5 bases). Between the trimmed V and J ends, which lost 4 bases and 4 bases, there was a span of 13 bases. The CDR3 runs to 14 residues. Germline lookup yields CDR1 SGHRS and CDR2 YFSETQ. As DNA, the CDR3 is TGCGCCAGCAGCCCCGTGGGGAGTCCAGATACGCAGTATTTT. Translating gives CASSPVGSPDTQYF.